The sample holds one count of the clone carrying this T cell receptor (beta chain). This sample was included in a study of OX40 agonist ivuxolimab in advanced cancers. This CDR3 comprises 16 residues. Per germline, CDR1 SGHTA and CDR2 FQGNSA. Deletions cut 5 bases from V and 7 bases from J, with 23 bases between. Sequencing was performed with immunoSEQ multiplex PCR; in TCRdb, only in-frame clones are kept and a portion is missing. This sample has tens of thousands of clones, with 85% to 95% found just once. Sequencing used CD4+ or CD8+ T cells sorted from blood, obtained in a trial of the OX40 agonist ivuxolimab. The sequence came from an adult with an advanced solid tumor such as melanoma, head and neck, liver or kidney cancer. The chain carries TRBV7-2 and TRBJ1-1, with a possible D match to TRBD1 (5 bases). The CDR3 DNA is TGTGCCAGCAGCCCCAGCCAGGGTCCCATCCTCTATGAAGCTTTCTTT. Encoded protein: CASSPSQGPILYEAFF.